What follows describes a single T cell receptor beta chain. At one boundary the junction diverges from the germline segment, which might be a read error. The germline V gene encodes CDR1 LGHDT and CDR2 YNNKEL (reference sequence). This CDR3 spans 15 amino acids. These data originate in a study of identical twins. Via MiXCR, TCRdb re-called the 5' RACE reads, giving one row per CDR3 protein. Counted here are 230,000 or so distinct CDR3 sequences, approximately 8.3% occurring once; the ten biggest clones make up around 3%. The same specimen was also included in a second study, on yellow fever vaccine responses in identical twins.

The chain recombines TRBV3-1 with TRBJ1-5; TRBD1 is a possible D gene (5 bases). The sequenced material came from CD8+ T cells sorted from blood. The receptor was derived from a woman aged 18-30 years in good health. CDR3 DNA sequence: TGTGCCTGCAGCCAAGCTTGGGGGGGCAATCAGCCCCAGCATTTT. It is translated as CACSQAWGGNQPQHF. Using reference TRBV3-1 and TRBJ1-5 for the parts outside the CDR3, the full variable domain is DTAVSQTPKYLVTQMGNDKSIKCEQNLGHDTMYWYKQDSKKFLKIMFSYNNKELIINETVPNRFSPKSPDKAHLNLHINSLELGDSAVYFCACSQAWGGNQPQHFGDGTRLSIL.